Below, one T cell receptor (beta chain) is given with its context. Time point meaning: peripheral blood 6 weeks after treatment start. This entry comes from a study of PD-L1 blockade in urothelial cancer. Study context: A median blood sample held around 150,000 T cells and 75,000 to 85,000 unique TCRs.

Synthetic TCR analog templates were added to each PCR reaction. TCRdb's table, derived via immunoSEQ multiplex PCR, lists solely in-frame clones and lacks some. The sample contains about 120,000 clones, around 90% of which appear only once. V trimming: 2 bases; J trimming: 4 bases; junction bases outside the gene matches: 10. Looked up from germline, CDR1 is SGHVS and CDR2 is FQNEAQ. This CDR3 is built from 18 residues. Here the sequenced sample was PBMCs, taken around atezolizumab (anti-PD-L1) treatment. The clonotype originates from a man between 60 and 70 years old with urothelial cancer. The V gene is TRBV7-8, the J gene TRBJ2-1; TRBD1 matches at 11 bases. This CDR3 is CASSLKGPRDRGYNEQFF. The CDR3, as DNA: TGTGCCAGCAGCTTAAAGGGCCCCCGGGACAGGGGGTACAATGAGCAGTTCTTC.